The T cell receptor (beta chain) described here comes from a study of cytomegalovirus exposure and HLA in healthy donors. Primers for the PCR totalled 60 Vbeta and 13 Jbeta. The protocol was immunoSEQ multiplex PCR, while the TCRdb copy is restricted to in-frame clones and leaves out a portion. The top ten clones hold 0.58% of a sample with hundreds of thousands of clones, about 80% of them seen once. Specimen: PBMCs. The source is a middle-aged woman in good health and CMV-seronegative.

The CDR3 nucleotides read TGCGCCAGCAGTAAACAGGGACAGGGGATCGAGACCCAGTACTTC. Translated: CASSKQGQGIETQYF. The chain employs TRBV5-1 and TRBJ2-5; TRBD1 aligns across 10 bases. This CDR3 spans 15 amino acids. CDR1 SGHRS and CDR2 YFSETQ come from the germline V gene. Trimming cost V 5 bases and J 5 bases; bases outside gene matches: 9.